One sample yielded the 28 T cell receptor beta chains listed below, sequenced in a study of CD8 T cells in ankylosing spondylitis. Points from the study as a whole: It appeared that ankylosing spondylitis blood was characterized by a TCR beta motif of roughly 8 highly homologous variants.

Antigen specificity for these receptors is unknown. Using its own MiXCR run on the 5' RACE reads, TCRdb lists one record per CDR3 protein. In the table there are more than 650,000 distinct CDR3 sequences, about 12% of which are singletons. Material: blood, either unsorted or a sorted T cell fraction (not recorded which). These receptors were obtained from a male donor with ankylosing spondylitis.

This clonotype was counted a single time. The V and J genes are TRBV20-1 and TRBJ2-5; D assignment may be TRBD1 or TRBD2 (5 bases each). V lost 5 bases and J 4 bases, leaving 20 bases between the germline ends. In germline, CDR1 is DFQATT, CDR2 SNEGSKA (reference sequence). The CDR3 contains 15 residues. In DNA form, the CDR3 reads TGCAGTGCTTCGGGGACGCCAGATTGGAGAGAGACCCAGTACTTC. This encodes CSASGTPDWRETQYF.

The rearrangement uses TRBV7-9 and TRBJ1-1; D perhaps matches TRBD1 (5 bases). CDR3 length equals 15 residues. Germline CDR1 is SEHNR and CDR2 is FQNEAQ (reference sequence). V was pared by 3 bases and J by 0 bases, with 11 bases between. The CDR3 nucleotides are TGTGCCAGCAGCTTGCGGGGACTAATGAACACTGAAGCTTTCTTT. Translated: CASSLRGLMNTEAFF.

A few counts support this clonotype. The chain uses TRBV7-9 and TRBJ1-5, with D unresolved. Trimming took off 1 base at V and 8 bases at J, with 6 bases between the two ends. The CDR3 totals 12 residues. Per germline, CDR1 SEHNR and CDR2 FQNEAQ (reference sequence). DNA of the CDR3: TGTGCCAGCAGCTTAGTGTCGGAGCCCCAGCATTTT. Encoded protein: CASSLVSEPQHF.

This chain uses TRBV20-1 with TRBJ2-7; 8 nucleotides agree with TRBD1. CDR3 length: 14 residues. V trimming: 4 bases; J trimming: 3 bases; junction bases outside the gene matches: 8. CDR1 is DFQATT, CDR2 SNEGSKA, per germline (reference sequence). The CDR3, as DNA: TGCAGTGCTACAACGCAGGGGGCGCGCTACGAGCAGTACTTC. It is translated as CSATTQGARYEQYF.

This clonotype was found many times. The CDR3, as DNA: TGTGCCAGCAGTAGGGACAGGGGTCGGACTGAAGCTTTCTTT. It codes for CASSRDRGRTEAFF. This chain uses TRBV12-3 or TRBV12-4 with TRBJ1-1; 10 bases match TRBD1. Trimming took 5 bases from V and 5 from J; bases not matched to a gene: 5. This CDR3 comprises 14 residues.

This clonotype was observed a few times. In DNA, the CDR3 is TGTGCCAGCAGCTTAGGGCATCTGGATCTGCGGGAGCAGTACTTC. Its protein is CASSLGHLDLREQYF. The chain uses TRBV7-2 and TRBJ2-7; D not resolved. The germline V gene has CDR1 SGHTA and CDR2 FQGNSA. The CDR3 contains 15 residues. V was pared by 1 base and J by 7 bases, with 17 bases between. The full variable domain, completed using reference TRBV7-2 and TRBJ2-7, is GAGVSQSPSNKVTEKGKDVELRCDPISGHTALYWYRQSLGQGLEFLIYFQGNSAPDKSGLPSDRFSAERTGGSVSTLTIQRTQQEDSAVYLCASSLGHLDLREQYFGPGTRLTVT.

This clonotype was seen ten or more times. This chain joins TRBV5-1 and TRBJ1-1; D not certain. Trimming took 4 bases from V and 7 from J, leaving 14 bases between them. CDR3 size: 13 residues. Looked up from germline, CDR1 is SGHRS and CDR2 is YFSETQ. The CDR3 reads CASSRNQIGEAFF. CDR3 in DNA: TGCGCCAGCAGCCGCAACCAGATAGGTGAAGCTTTCTTT.

This chain uses TRBV6-2 or TRBV6-3 with TRBJ1-2; no clear D. Per germline, CDR1 MNHEY and CDR2 SVGEGT. This CDR3 contains 12 residues. V lost 6 bases, J lost 5 bases, and 10 bases lay in between. The CDR3 coding sequence is TGTGCCAGCAGCAATTCACGGTATGGCTACACCTTC. Protein: CASSNSRYGYTF.

CDR3 residues: CASSIRGPNTEAFF. DNA of the CDR3: TGTGCCAGCAGCATTCGGGGACCGAACACTGAAGCTTTCTTT. The V and J genes are TRBV7-9 and TRBJ1-1; maybe TRBD1 (5 bases). The CDR3 is 14 residues long. Germline loops: CDR1 SEHNR, CDR2 FQNEAQ (reference sequence). Trimming removed 5 bases from V and 1 base from J, with 11 bases in between.

This clonotype occurred many times. The chain carries TRBV5-5 and TRBJ2-1; the match to TRBD2 covers 7 bases. Unmatched junction bases numbered 3, after V lost 3 bases and J lost 0 bases. Germline CDR1 reads SGHKS; CDR2 reads YYEKEE (reference sequence). This CDR3 contains 15 residues. CDR3 sequence reads: CASSWTRSSYNEQFF. CDR3 sequence (DNA): TGTGCCAGCAGCTGGACTAGGAGCTCCTACAATGAGCAGTTCTTC.

This clonotype has a handful of counts. DNA of the CDR3: TGTGCCAGCCTACAGGGTACCACAGATACGCAGTATTTT. Its protein is CASLQGTTDTQYF. The chain recombines TRBV18 with TRBJ2-3; D may be TRBD1 (6 bases). V was trimmed by 8 bases and J by 2 bases, leaving 11 bases between them. The CDR3 totals 13 residues. The germline CDR1 and CDR2 sequences are KGHSH and LQKENI. The whole variable domain, filled in from reference TRBV18 and TRBJ2-3, reads NAGVMQNPRHLVRRRGQEARLRCSPMKGHSHVYWYRQLPEEGLKFMVYLQKENIIDESGMPKERFSAEFPKEGPSILRIQQVVRGDSAAYFCASLQGTTDTQYFGPGTRLTVL.

The chain couples TRBV11-3 to TRBJ2-7, with TRBD2 matching 9 bases. The CDR3 totals 15 residues. Germline V gene lookup returns CDR1 SGHNT and CDR2 YENEEA. Unmatched junction bases numbered 8, after V lost 5 bases and J lost 3 bases. In DNA, the CDR3 is TGTGCCAGCAGCACCACAGCGGGGGGAAACTACGAGCAGTACTTC. Its translation: CASSTTAGGNYEQYF. The full variable domain, completed using reference TRBV11-3 and TRBJ2-7, is EAGVVQSPRYKIIEKKQPVAFWCNPISGHNTLYWYLQNLGQGPELLIRYENEEAVDDSQLPKDRFSAERLKGVDSTLKIQPAELGDSAVYLCASSTTAGGNYEQYFGPGTRLTVT.

The sample holds many counts of this clonotype. The chain recombines TRBV6-1 with TRBJ1-2; TRBD1 agrees at 7 bases. Germline-derived CDR1 and CDR2 are MNHNS and SASEGT. The V segment lost 6 bases and the J segment 4 bases; nucleotides outside the gene matches: 5. The CDR3 extends over 13 amino acids. In nucleotides, the CDR3 is TGTGCCAGCAGGTCAACAGGGGTCTATGGCTACACCTTC. Amino acid sequence: CASRSTGVYGYTF.

This sequence joins TRBV5-6 and TRBJ2-7; 9 bases fit TRBD1. CDR3 length: 16 amino acids. The V gene end was trimmed by 0 bases and the J gene end by 2 bases; junction bases not matched to a gene: 6. Germline V gene sequence: CDR1 SGHDT, CDR2 YYEEEE. The CDR3 nucleotides read TGTGCCAGCAGCTTGGGAGGACAGGGGACTACCTACGAGCAGTACTTC. It specifies CASSLGGQGTTYEQYF.

The gene calls are TRBV28 and TRBJ2-1; possibly TRBD2 for D (6 bases). V gave up 6 bases and J gave up 4 bases, with 10 bases separating them. Per germline, CDR1 MDHEN and CDR2 SYDVKM. The CDR3 is 13 residues long. CDR3 sequence reads: CASSGGRYNEQFF. The CDR3 coding sequence is TGTGCCAGCAGCGGTGGGAGGTACAATGAGCAGTTCTTC. Together with reference TRBV28 and TRBJ2-1, the CDR3 gives the full variable domain: DVKVTQSSRYLVKRTGEKVFLECVQDMDHENMFWYRQDPGLGLRLIYFSYDVKMKEKGDIPEGYSVSREKKERFSLILESASTNQTSMYLCASSGGRYNEQFFGPGTRLTVL.

This clonotype was picked up a small number of times. The chain links TRBV4-1 to TRBJ2-7; D uncertain. This CDR3 has 14 residues. The germline gives CDR1 MGHRA, CDR2 YSYEKL. The V end lost 0 bases, the J end lost 2 bases, and 8 bases lay between the germline ends. DNA of the CDR3: TGCGCCAGCAGCCAAGAGGACCTTACCTACGAGCAGTACTTC. It codes for CASSQEDLTYEQYF.

This clonotype was recorded a few times. The chain is built from TRBV12-3 or TRBV12-4 and TRBJ2-7; 7 positions match TRBD1. J lost 2 bases, V lost 5 bases, and 3 bases had no gene match. There are 13 residues in the CDR3. The CDR3 nucleotides read TGTGCCAGCAGTAAAGGGACAGCCTACGAGCAGTACTTC. Protein sequence: CASSKGTAYEQYF.

V gene TRBV4-2 combines with J gene TRBJ1-5, with D possibly matching TRBD1 (5 bases). The germline CDR1 and CDR2 sequences are LGHNA and YNFKEQ. The V and J ends lost 0 bases and 4 bases respectively, with 13 bases between them. CDR3 length: 16 amino acids. The CDR3 DNA is TGTGCCAGCAGCCAAGATCGTTCCAGGGCTAATCAGCCCCAGCATTTT. Residues: CASSQDRSRANQPQHF.

A few counts support this clonotype. The chain links TRBV5-5 to TRBJ2-7, with a tentative D call TRBD2 (5 bases). Germline V gene lookup returns CDR1 SGHKS and CDR2 YYEKEE (reference sequence). The CDR3 extends over 14 amino acids. Trimming pared 1 base from V and 3 bases from J, leaving 11 bases between. The CDR3 is CASSLYHGVYEQYF. The CDR3 nucleotides are TGTGCCAGCAGCTTGTATCACGGGGTCTACGAGCAGTACTTC.

This clonotype has just a few counts. The chain is built from TRBV7-2 and TRBJ2-5; TRBD1 is a possible D gene (5 bases). Germline CDR1 is SGHTA and CDR2 is FQGNSA. The CDR3 loop spans 14 amino acids. Trimming pared 1 base from V and 3 bases from J, leaving 9 bases between. The CDR3 bases are TGTGCCAGCAGCTTAGTGGTAGGGGAAGAGACCCAGTACTTC. Its protein product is CASSLVVGEETQYF.

This clonotype came up a few times. The chain employs TRBV12-3 or TRBV12-4 and TRBJ1-3; D is perhaps TRBD1 (5 bases). The CDR3 sequence is 14 residues long. The ends were cut back, 11 bases at V and 0 bases at J, with 14 bases in the middle. The CDR3 DNA follows: TGTGCCGTTAGGGACGGGATCTCTGGAAACACCATATATTTT. Translated, it gives CAVRDGISGNTIYF.

The sample holds many counts of this clonotype. The chain uses TRBV29-1 and TRBJ2-1; D remains unclear. Germline values: CDR1 SQVTM, CDR2 ANQGSEA. V was cut by 4 bases and J by 1 base, with 14 bases left in between. The CDR3 is 15 amino acids. The CDR3: CSVGPTYTSYNEQFF. The CDR3 region has the DNA TGCAGCGTTGGCCCTACTTACACGTCCTACAATGAGCAGTTCTTC.

This clonotype was observed a few times. The gene calls are TRBV18 and TRBJ2-3; D gene unclear. Germline V lookup: CDR1 KGHSH, CDR2 LQKENI. Trimming pared 0 bases from V and 2 bases from J, leaving 9 bases between. This CDR3 region has 15 residues. The CDR3 loop is CASSPPSAATDTQYF. DNA for the CDR3: TGTGCCAGCTCACCACCCTCCGCGGCCACAGATACGCAGTATTTT.

This clonotype was observed a few times. This chain uses TRBV29-1 with TRBJ1-3; D might be TRBD1 (5 bases). The germline V and J ends were trimmed by 6 bases and 4 bases, with 16 bases remaining between them. This CDR3 region has 14 residues. Germline assignment: CDR1 SQVTM and CDR2 ANQGSEA. CDR3 in amino acids: CSVGGGVVGNTIYF. DNA of the CDR3: TGCAGCGTCGGGGGGGGAGTAGTCGGAAACACCATATATTTT. Full variable domain (rest looked up from reference TRBV29-1 and TRBJ1-3): SAVISQKPSRDICQRGTSLTIQCQVDSQVTMMFWYRQQPGQSLTLIATANQGSEATYESGFVIDKFPISRPNLTFSTLTVSNMSPEDSSIYLCSVGGGVVGNTIYFGEGSWLTVV.

This clonotype was recorded a few times. The CDR3 bases are TGCAGCTTCCTCGGGACTAGCGGGAGGGGCTCCTACGAGCAGTACTTC. The encoded protein is CSFLGTSGRGSYEQYF. This chain uses TRBV29-1 with TRBJ2-7; TRBD2 matches 16 bases. The CDR3 has 16 residues. Looked up from germline, CDR1 is SQVTM and CDR2 is ANQGSEA. J lost 0 bases, V lost 8 bases, and 7 bases had no gene match.

This clonotype was found a few times. The chain carries TRBV29-1 and TRBJ2-7, with TRBD1 identical over 9 bases. Germline V gene sequence: CDR1 SQVTM, CDR2 ANQGSEA. The ends lost 7 bases at V and 9 bases at J; junction bases unmatched: 16. The CDR3 length is 14 residues. This CDR3 is CSAAWGQGSYAQYF. Here the CDR3 DNA reads TGCAGCGCGGCGTGGGGACAGGGTTCCTATGCGCAGTACTTC.

Only a few counts were recorded for this clonotype. This chain uses TRBV5-1 with TRBJ2-7; 8 bases match TRBD1. CDR1 and CDR2 (germline): SGHRS, YFSETQ. The CDR3 runs to 15 residues. The ends lost 0 bases at V and 3 bases at J; junction bases unmatched: 5. CDR3 DNA sequence: TGCGCCAGCAGCTTGGAGTTGGGACAGGTCTACGAGCAGTACTTC. Translation: CASSLELGQVYEQYF.

The chain links TRBV7-2 to TRBJ2-3; 8 positions agree with TRBD1. CDR1 and CDR2 (germline): SGHTA, FQGNSA. J gave up 6 bases and V 4 bases, and 6 bases lay outside the gene matches. The CDR3 totals 14 residues. CDR3 residues: CASSSRTGWDTQYF. In nucleotides, the CDR3 is TGTGCCAGCAGCTCTAGGACAGGGTGGGATACGCAGTATTTT.